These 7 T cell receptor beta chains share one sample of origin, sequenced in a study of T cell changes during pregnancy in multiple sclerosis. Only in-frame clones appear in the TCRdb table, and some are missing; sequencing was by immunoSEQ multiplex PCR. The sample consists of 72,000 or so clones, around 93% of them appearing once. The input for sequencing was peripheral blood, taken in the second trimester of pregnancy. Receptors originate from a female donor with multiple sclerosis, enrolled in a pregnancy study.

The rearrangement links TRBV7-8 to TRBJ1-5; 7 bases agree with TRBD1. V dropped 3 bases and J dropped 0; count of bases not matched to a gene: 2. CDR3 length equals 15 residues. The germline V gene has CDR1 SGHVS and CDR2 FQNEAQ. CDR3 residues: CASSFTGDSNQPQHF. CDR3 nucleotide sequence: TGTGCCAGCAGCTTCACAGGGGATAGCAATCAGCCCCAGCATTTT. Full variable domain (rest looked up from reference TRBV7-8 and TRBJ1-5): GAGVSQSPRYKVAKRGQDVALRCDPISGHVSLFWYQQALGQGPEFLTYFQNEAQLDKSGLPSDRFFAERPEGSVSTLKIQRTQQEDSAVYLCASSFTGDSNQPQHFGDGTRLSIL.

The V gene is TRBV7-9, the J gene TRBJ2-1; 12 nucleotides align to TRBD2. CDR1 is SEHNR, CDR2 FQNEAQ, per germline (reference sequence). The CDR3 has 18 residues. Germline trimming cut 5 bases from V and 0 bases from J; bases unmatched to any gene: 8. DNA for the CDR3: TGTGCCAGCAGCCAGACTAGCGGGGGATCGCGCTCCTACAATGAGCAGTTCTTC. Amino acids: CASSQTSGGSRSYNEQFF.

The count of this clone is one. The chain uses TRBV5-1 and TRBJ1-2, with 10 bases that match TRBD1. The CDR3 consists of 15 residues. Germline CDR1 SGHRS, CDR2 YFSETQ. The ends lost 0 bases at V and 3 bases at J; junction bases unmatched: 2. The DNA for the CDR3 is TGCGCCAGCAGCTTGGGGACAGGGGGGGACTATGGCTACACCTTC. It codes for CASSLGTGGDYGYTF.

CDR3 sequence (DNA): TGTGCCAGCAGCCAGTCAGGGGCCACGGAAGCTTTCTTT. Translation: CASSQSGATEAFF. The V and J genes are TRBV4-2 and TRBJ1-1; maybe TRBD1 (6 bases). Germline V gene data show CDR1 as LGHNA and CDR2 as YNFKEQ. The V gene lost 3 bases and the J gene lost 8 bases, with 13 bases spanning the gap. The CDR3 extends over 13 amino acids.

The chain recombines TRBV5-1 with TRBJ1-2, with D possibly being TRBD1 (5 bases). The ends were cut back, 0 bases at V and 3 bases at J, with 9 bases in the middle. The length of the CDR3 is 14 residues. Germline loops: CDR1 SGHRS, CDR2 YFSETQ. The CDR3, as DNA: TGCGCCAGCAGCTTGGGACAGATGTACTATGGCTACACCTTC. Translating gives CASSLGQMYYGYTF.

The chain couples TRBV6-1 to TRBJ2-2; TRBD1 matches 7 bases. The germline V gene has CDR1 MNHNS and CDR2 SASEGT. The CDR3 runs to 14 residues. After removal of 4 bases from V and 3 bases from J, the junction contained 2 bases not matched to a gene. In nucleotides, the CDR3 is TGTGCCAGCAGTGGGGGGACAGACACCGGGGAGCTGTTTTTT. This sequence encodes CASSGGTDTGELFF.

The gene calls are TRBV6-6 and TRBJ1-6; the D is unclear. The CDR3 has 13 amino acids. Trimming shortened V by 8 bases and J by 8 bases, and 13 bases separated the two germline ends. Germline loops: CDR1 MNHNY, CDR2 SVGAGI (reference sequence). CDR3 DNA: TGTGCCAGCTCTTCGAGCGCTTATTCACCCCTCCACTTT. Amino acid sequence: CASSSSAYSPLHF.